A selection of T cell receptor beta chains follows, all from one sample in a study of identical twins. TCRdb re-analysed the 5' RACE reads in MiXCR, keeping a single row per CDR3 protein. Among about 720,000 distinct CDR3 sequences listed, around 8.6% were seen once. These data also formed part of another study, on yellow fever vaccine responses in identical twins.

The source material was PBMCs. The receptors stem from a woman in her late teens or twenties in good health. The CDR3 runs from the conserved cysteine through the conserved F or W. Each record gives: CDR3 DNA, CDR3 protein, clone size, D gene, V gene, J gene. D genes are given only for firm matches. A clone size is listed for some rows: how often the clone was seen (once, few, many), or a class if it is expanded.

TGTGCCTGGAGTGCGGGACACTCTAGCACAGATACGCAGTATTTT	CAWSAGHSSTDTQYF	NA	NA	TRBV30	TRBJ2-3
TGTGCCAGCAGTGGGGACAGTGATCTAGAAGACCAGTACTTC	CASSGDSDLEDQYF	NA	TRBD1	TRBV6-2/TRBV6-3	TRBJ2-5
TGTGCCAGCAGCTTATTGGCAGGCAACTATGGCTACACCTTC	CASSLLAGNYGYTF	many	NA	TRBV7-2	TRBJ1-2
TGCGCCAGCAGCCGTGACACTGAAGCTTTCTTT	CASSRDTEAFF	many	NA	TRBV12-3/TRBV12-4	TRBJ1-1
TGTGCCAGCAGCCCCGCGGAAGACGAGCAGTACTTC	CASSPAEDEQYF	many	NA	TRBV2	TRBJ2-7
TGTGCCAGCAGCGACCGACTAGCGGGGGGCCCCCGCGAGCAGTACTTC	CASSDRLAGGPREQYF	NA	TRBD2	TRBV9	TRBJ2-7
TGCGCCACCAGAACCGGACAGGGTAATGAGCAGTTCTTC	CATRTGQGNEQFF	NA	TRBD1	TRBV10-2	TRBJ2-1
TGCGCCAGCAGCTCCCCCCGGGGCTTAGAAGAGACCCAGTACTTC	CASSSPRGLEETQYF	few	NA	TRBV5-1	TRBJ2-5
TGTGCCAGCAGTTACTCGAGCTTCTGGACTAGCGGGAGGGAGACCCAGTACTTC	CASSYSSFWTSGRETQYF	NA	TRBD2	TRBV6-5	TRBJ2-5
TGTGCCAGCAAAAAGGGACAGGGCTCCTACGAGCAGTACTTC	CASKKGQGSYEQYF	few	TRBD1	TRBV6-1	TRBJ2-7
TGTGCCAGCTCACCACCTATAGTAGCCGGGGTAGGGCCCTCCTACGAGCAGTACTTC	CASSPPIVAGVGPSYEQYF	few	NA	TRBV18	TRBJ2-7
TGTGCCAGCAGCGCTGAAAACAGGGCCGGGGCCAACGTCCTGACTTTC	CASSAENRAGANVLTF	NA	NA	TRBV5-6	TRBJ2-6
TGCGCCAGCAGCCAAGAATCTTTGGCCGGAAATGAGCAGTTCTTC	CASSQESLAGNEQFF	many	NA	TRBV4-3	TRBJ2-1
TGTGCCAGCAGTCCGCAGCGGGGCCGGAACACTGAAGCTTTCTTT	CASSPQRGRNTEAFF	NA	NA	TRBV12-3/TRBV12-4	TRBJ1-1
TGTGCCATCAGTGAAAGGACTAGCGGGAGCACAGATACGCAGTATTTT	CAISERTSGSTDTQYF	NA	TRBD2	TRBV10-3	TRBJ2-3
TGTGCCAGCAGCTTAGAACTGTCCCGCGGCTCCCCCGGGCTCTACGAGCAGTACTTC	CASSLELSRGSPGLYEQYF	few	NA	TRBV11-1	TRBJ2-7
TGCGCCAGCAGCCAAGATTCGGGACAGGTACACACTGAAGCTTTCTTT	CASSQDSGQVHTEAFF	many	TRBD1	TRBV4-3	TRBJ1-1
TGTGCCAGCAGTTTTTCGAGGGTAGGCGAAAAACTGTTTTTT	CASSFSRVGEKLFF	many	NA	TRBV12-3/TRBV12-4	TRBJ1-4
TGCGCCAGCAGCTTGATGGGGGGCACGGACGAGCAGTACTTC	CASSLMGGTDEQYF	few	NA	TRBV5-1	TRBJ2-7
TGTGCCACCAGTGACCCAACTAGCGAACACACAGATACGCAGTATTTT	CATSDPTSEHTDTQYF	NA	TRBD2	TRBV24-1	TRBJ2-3
TGTGCCAGCAGCTTAAGTCCTCCTGGAGATACGCAGTATTTT	CASSLSPPGDTQYF	few	NA	TRBV7-9	TRBJ2-3
TGTGCCACCGGACTGGCCCCCCTCGGGGATACGCAGTATTTT	CATGLAPLGDTQYF	few	NA	TRBV10-3	TRBJ2-3
TGTGCCAGCAGTCTAGGGACAGGAACCCAAAAGCAGTTCTTC	CASSLGTGTQKQFF	few	TRBD1	TRBV28	TRBJ2-1
TGTGCCAGCAGCCCCCGACAGGATTCCTACAATGAGCAGTTCTTC	CASSPRQDSYNEQFF	NA	NA	TRBV5-5	TRBJ2-1
TGTGCCACGAGACAGGGAGACGGGGAGCTGTTTTTT	CATRQGDGELFF	many	TRBD1	TRBV6-4	TRBJ2-2
TGTGCCAGCAGATTGGGACTAGCGAGAAAAGAGACCCAGTACTTC	CASRLGLARKETQYF	few	TRBD2	TRBV28	TRBJ2-5
TGTGCCAGCAGCTTGGGTAGTTACTCCTACGAGCAGTACTTC	CASSLGSYSYEQYF	few	NA	TRBV5-6	TRBJ2-7
TGTGCCAGCAGTTTTATCGGACTAGCGGCCCAAGAGACCCAGTACTTC	CASSFIGLAAQETQYF	few	TRBD2	TRBV28	TRBJ2-5
TGTGCCAGCCGACTAGTCCCCTCTCCCGGGGAGCTGTTTTTT	CASRLVPSPGELFF	few	NA	TRBV6-2/TRBV6-3	TRBJ2-2
TGCGCCAGTACCCCGGGACAGGGGATCGACGGCTACACCTTC	CASTPGQGIDGYTF	NA	TRBD1	TRBV5-1	TRBJ1-2
TGTGCCAGCAGCCAATCGGCCGGGGCTAGGATCCATGAGCAGTTCTTC	CASSQSAGARIHEQFF	NA	NA	TRBV7-8	TRBJ2-1
TGCGCCAGCAGCTTGAGGCAGGGTGTGTTAGAGACCCAGTACTTC	CASSLRQGVLETQYF	few	NA	TRBV5-1	TRBJ2-5
TGTGCCAGCAGCTTAATAGAGTGGGCGGGCAACTACGGCTATGAGCAGTTCTTC	CASSLIEWAGNYGYEQFF	NA	NA	TRBV11-2	TRBJ2-1
TGTGCCAGCAGCGCAGCTAGGCGGGAGGGCGTGAACACCGGGGAGCTGTTTTTT	CASSAARREGVNTGELFF	few	TRBD2	TRBV11-2	TRBJ2-2
TGCGCCAGCAGCGCCGACTATAATGAGCAGTTCTTC	CASSADYNEQFF	few	NA	TRBV5-1	TRBJ2-1
TGTGCCAGCAGTAACGGGACCCCTTATCCCCAGACGCAGTATTTT	CASSNGTPYPQTQYF	NA	NA	TRBV28	TRBJ2-3
TGTGCCAGCAGCCAAGATTTAGCGGGTCTCTACAATGAGCAGTTCTTC	CASSQDLAGLYNEQFF	many	TRBD2	TRBV3-1	TRBJ2-1
TGTGCCAGCAGCCAGAGGGACGGCGTCCTGACTTTC	CASSQRDGVLTF	many	NA	TRBV3-1	TRBJ2-6
TGCAGTGCTAGAGATCTACAGATTGAAGAGACCCAGTACTTC	CSARDLQIEETQYF	few	NA	TRBV20-1	TRBJ2-5
TGTGCCAGCAGCCAAGGCCGTCAGGACACCCAAGAGACCCAGTACTTC	CASSQGRQDTQETQYF	few	NA	TRBV4-2	TRBJ2-5
TGCAGCGTTGAAGAGGGGGTTACGCAGTATTTT	CSVEEGVTQYF	NA	NA	TRBV29-1	TRBJ2-3
TGTGCCAGCAAGGGCGGTAGCGGGAGTCTGTACGAGCAGTACTTC	CASKGGSGSLYEQYF	NA	NA	TRBV21-1	TRBJ2-7
TGTGCCACCAGCAGAAGGACGGGACAGGAAAAACTGTTTTTT	CATSRRTGQEKLFF	few	TRBD1	TRBV15	TRBJ1-4
TGCAGTGCTAGAGAGTCTGGTGGCTACACCTTC	CSARESGGYTF	many	NA	TRBV20-1	TRBJ1-2
TGTGCCAGCAGTTACTCGCGGGACACAATCTACGAGCAGTACTTC	CASSYSRDTIYEQYF	NA	NA	TRBV6-5	TRBJ2-7
TGTGCCAGCAGCGCGGTGAAACAAGCTAACTATGGCTACACCTTC	CASSAVKQANYGYTF	few	NA	TRBV7-9	TRBJ1-2
TGTGCCAGCAGTGCTTATGCTGCGGGACTCCGACCGAACTCAGAAGCTTTCTTT	CASSAYAAGLRPNSEAFF	many	NA	TRBV6-1	TRBJ1-1